One and the same sample provided the 26 T cell receptor beta chains below, sequenced in a study of cytomegalovirus exposure and HLA in healthy donors. PCR was performed using 60 Vbeta and 13 Jbeta primers. TCRdb's copy holds only in-frame clones and misses some; the assay was immunoSEQ multiplex PCR. The sample yields tens of thousands of clones, of which the top ten take up under 3%. Sequencing used PBMCs. These receptors were taken from a man aged 40-49 years in good health and CMV-seronegative.

The chain has TRBV27 and TRBJ1-5; 9 nucleotides match TRBD1. V lost 8 bases to trimming and J lost 5 bases; unmatched junction nucleotides: 19. The CDR3 consists of 18 residues. Germline CDR1 and CDR2: MNHEY and SMNVEV (reference sequence). The CDR3 DNA sequence: TGTGCCAGCGCGAAATTCCCAGGGGGGCACAGGGGGCATCAGCCCCAGCATTTT. As protein: CASAKFPGGHRGHQPQHF.

V and J are TRBV2 and TRBJ1-2; tentatively, D is TRBD1 (5 bases). V lost 1 base, J lost 8 bases, and 14 bases lay in between. The CDR3 covers 14 residues. CDR1 is SNHLY, CDR2 FYNNEI, per germline. The CDR3 region has the DNA TGTGCCAGCAGTGAAGGCTGGGCGGGGCAGGGCTACACCTTC. Protein: CASSEGWAGQGYTF.

The gene calls are TRBV5-1 and TRBJ2-5, with 8 bases identical to TRBD1. The CDR3 runs 15 residues. After removal of 1 base from V and 3 bases from J, the junction contained 5 bases not matched to a gene. Germline lookup yields CDR1 SGHRS and CDR2 YFSETQ. The CDR3: CASSLSGGAEETQYF. The CDR3 DNA follows: TGCGCCAGCAGCTTGTCAGGGGGCGCGGAAGAGACCCAGTACTTC.

The chain has TRBV11-1 and TRBJ2-5; D unresolved. The V end lost 3 bases, the J end lost 1 base, and 12 bases lay between the germline ends. Per the germline V gene, CDR1 is SGHAT and CDR2 is FQDESV (reference sequence). The CDR3 contains 15 residues. This CDR3 reads CASSFDGSGQETQYF. The CDR3 DNA reads as TGTGCCAGCAGCTTCGACGGGTCCGGCCAAGAGACCCAGTACTTC.

The chain uses TRBV7-9 and TRBJ1-1, with a possible D match to TRBD1 (6 bases). Germline V gene lookup returns CDR1 SEHNR and CDR2 FQNEAQ (reference sequence). V was shortened by 5 bases and J by 1 base, with 17 bases between the two germline ends. CDR3 length: 16 residues. The CDR3 spells CASSLPGQSGNTEAFF. The CDR3 bases are TGTGCCAGCAGCCTACCCGGACAGTCAGGGAACACTGAAGCTTTCTTT. Filled out from reference TRBV7-9 and TRBJ1-1, the complete variable domain reads DTGVSQNPRHKITKRGQNVTFRCDPISEHNRLYWYRQTLGQGPEFLTYFQNEAQLEKSRLLSDRFSAERPKGSFSTLEIQRTEQGDSAMYLCASSLPGQSGNTEAFFGQGTRLTVV.

Concerning this clone itself: Within the sample, other DNA sequences also encode this same CDR3. J is TRBJ2-3 and V is TRBV7-2; perhaps TRBD1 as D (6 bases). Trimming cost V 6 bases and J 0 bases, with 13 bases left between them. Germline CDR1 SGHTA, CDR2 FQGNSA. CDR3 length: 15 residues. CDR3 in amino acids: CASSLRQASTDTQYF. The CDR3 region has the DNA TGTGCCAGCAGTCTAAGACAGGCGAGCACAGATACGCAGTATTTT.

The chain combines TRBV6-1 with TRBJ2-7; 8 positions match TRBD2. Germline CDR1 and CDR2: MNHNS and SASEGT. Germline trimming cut 3 bases from V and 2 bases from J; bases unmatched to any gene: 3. The CDR3 is 14 residues long. The CDR3 DNA follows: TGTGCCAGCAGTGAGCGGGGGGAGGCCTACGAGCAGTACTTC. This encodes CASSERGEAYEQYF.

The chain employs TRBV5-1 and TRBJ2-1, with a tentative D call TRBD2 (7 bases). The germline V gene encodes CDR1 SGHRS and CDR2 YFSETQ. V was cut by 6 bases and J by 6 bases, with 16 bases left in between. This CDR3 comprises 14 residues. The CDR3 region is CASIEGGLSNEQFF. The DNA for the CDR3 is TGCGCCAGCATCGAGGGGGGGTTGTCCAATGAGCAGTTCTTC.

This chain uses TRBV6-1 with TRBJ2-7; 9 nucleotides agree with TRBD1. The CDR3 contains 15 residues. J was trimmed by 4 bases and V by 1 base; bases with no gene match: 5. CDR1 is MNHNS and CDR2 is SASEGT in the germline V gene. CDR3 region: CASSEETGGRYEQYF. The CDR3 DNA follows: TGTGCCAGCAGTGAAGAGACAGGGGGTAGATACGAGCAGTACTTC.

The chain combines TRBV20-1 with TRBJ2-7, with D possibly being TRBD1 (5 bases). Looked up from germline, CDR1 is DFQATT and CDR2 is SNEGSKA (reference sequence). Trimming took off 4 bases at V and 6 bases at J, with 10 bases between the two ends. The CDR3 is 11 amino acids. CDR3 loop: CSANKGREQYF. The DNA of the CDR3 is TGCAGTGCTAACAAGGGGCGCGAGCAGTACTTC.

The chain employs TRBV6-4 and TRBJ2-1; 7 nucleotides agree with TRBD2. This CDR3 is 16 amino acids long. Germline V gives CDR1 MRHNA, CDR2 SNTAGT. V was clipped by 0 bases and J by 1 base; unmatched bases: 3. The CDR3 DNA follows: TGTGCCAGCAGTGACTCGGGGGGAGGGTCCTACAATGAGCAGTTCTTC. This translates into CASSDSGGGSYNEQFF.

The chain links TRBV9 to TRBJ2-3, with a possible D match to TRBD2 (7 bases). Per germline, CDR1 SGDLS and CDR2 YYNGEE. The CDR3 is 16 amino acids. The V end lost 0 bases, the J end lost 3 bases, and 14 bases lay between the germline ends. CDR3 nucleotide sequence: TGTGCCAGCAGCGTAGATCGGGGGGCCGGAACAGATACGCAGTATTTT. Translating gives CASSVDRGAGTDTQYF. Filled out from reference TRBV9 and TRBJ2-3, the complete variable domain reads DSGVTQTPKHLITATGQRVTLRCSPRSGDLSVYWYQQSLDQGLQFLIQYYNGEERAKGNILERFSAQQFPDLHSELNLSSLELGDSALYFCASSVDRGAGTDTQYFGPGTRLTVL.

V gene TRBV6-1 combines with J gene TRBJ2-3; the D is unclear. The CDR3 consists of 14 residues. V was clipped by 3 bases and J by 1 base, with 8 bases between them. Germline V gene sequence: CDR1 MNHNS, CDR2 SASEGT. CDR3 sequence reads: CASSDGPGTDTQYF. As DNA, the CDR3 is TGTGCCAGCAGTGATGGTCCGGGCACAGATACGCAGTATTTT.

The J gene is TRBJ1-1, the V gene TRBV7-2; possibly TRBD1 for D (5 bases). The CDR3 runs 13 residues. Between the trimmed V and J ends, which lost 5 bases and 10 bases, there was a span of 17 bases. Germline assignment: CDR1 SGHTA and CDR2 FQGNSA. CDR3 loop: CASSLRQIAVAFF. DNA for the CDR3: TGTGCCAGCAGCCTCCGACAGATCGCCGTAGCTTTCTTT.

The V gene is TRBV6-1, the J gene TRBJ2-6; weak D call: TRBD2 (6 bases). This CDR3 spans 15 amino acids. Trimming took off 11 bases at V and 4 bases at J, with 18 bases between the two ends. Germline CDR1 reads MNHNS; CDR2 reads SASEGT. CDR3 loop: CAGNSPGDGANVLTF. In DNA, the CDR3 is TGTGCCGGTAACTCCCCGGGGGACGGGGCCAACGTCCTGACTTTC.

This sequence joins TRBV28 and TRBJ1-2; D unclear. The V gene's germline CDR1 is MDHEN and CDR2 SYDVKM. The CDR3 is 12 amino acids. V was pared by 2 bases and J by 8 bases, with 9 bases between. Here the CDR3 DNA reads TGTGCCAGCAGTTTAGGGCTGTACGGCTACACCTTC. Encoded protein: CASSLGLYGYTF.

This chain connects TRBV6-5 to TRBJ2-3, with 7 bases that match TRBD2. Looked up from germline, CDR1 is MNHEY and CDR2 is SVGAGI. The CDR3 has 14 residues. V dropped 8 bases and J dropped 6; count of bases not matched to a gene: 11. The CDR3 DNA reads TGTGCCAGCCAAACTGGGGAGGGCGGTGATACGCAGTATTTT. Translation gives CASQTGEGGDTQYF.

The chain uses TRBV4-1 and TRBJ1-1; D call uncertain. Germline V gene data show CDR1 as MGHRA and CDR2 as YSYEKL. V was pared by 3 bases and J by 0 bases, with 11 bases between. This CDR3 is built from 15 residues. The CDR3 DNA reads TGCGCCAGCAGCCAGGCAGGATTGATGAACACTGAAGCTTTCTTT. It translates to CASSQAGLMNTEAFF.

The V call is TRBV6-1, the J call TRBJ1-1, with 9 bases that match TRBD1. Trimming cost V 7 bases and J 4 bases; bases outside gene matches: 10. Germline lookup yields CDR1 MNHNS and CDR2 SASEGT. The CDR3 length is 15 residues. The CDR3: CASNIPGTGLTEAFF. The CDR3 bases are TGTGCCAGCAATATTCCCGGGACAGGGCTCACTGAAGCTTTCTTT.

J is TRBJ1-1 and V is TRBV28; D ambiguous. CDR3 length: 14 amino acids. CDR1 is MDHEN, CDR2 SYDVKM, per germline. The V gene lost 2 bases and the J gene lost 0 bases, with 7 bases spanning the gap. The CDR3, as DNA: TGTGCCAGCAGTTTAGTCCGGGTGAACACTGAAGCTTTCTTT. Protein: CASSLVRVNTEAFF.

The chain employs TRBV4-1 and TRBJ1-5, with unresolved D. Germline assignment: CDR1 MGHRA and CDR2 YSYEKL. The CDR3 has 15 residues. The V end was cut by 0 bases, the J end by 3 bases, with 9 bases between. For the CDR3, the DNA is TGCGCCAGCAGCCAAGATCTGGGAGCCAATCAGCCCCAGCATTTT. It encodes CASSQDLGANQPQHF.

The rearrangement joins TRBV9 to TRBJ2-3; 7 nucleotides match TRBD2. The CDR3 loop spans 16 amino acids. The germline CDR1 and CDR2 sequences are SGDLS and YYNGEE. V trimming: 0 bases; J trimming: 2 bases; junction bases outside the gene matches: 6. CDR3 loop: CASSVVGLAATDTQYF. CDR3 in DNA: TGTGCCAGCAGCGTAGTTGGTCTAGCGGCCACAGATACGCAGTATTTT.

This chain connects TRBV30 to TRBJ1-5; TRBD1 might be the D (6 bases). This CDR3 spans 14 amino acids. CDR1 and CDR2 from the germline V gene are GTSNPN and SVGIG (reference sequence). With 2 bases removed from V and 11 bases from J, the gap between germline ends came to 19 bases. CDR3 DNA sequence: TGTGCCTGGAGTCTACAACGGGCCAGGGGAACCCAGCATTTT. Its translation is CAWSLQRARGTQHF. Filled out from reference TRBV30 and TRBJ1-5, the complete variable domain reads SQTIHQWPATLVQPVGSPLSLECTVEGTSNPNLYWYRQAAGRGLQLLFYSVGIGQISSEVPQNLSASRPQDRQFILSSKKLLLSDSGFYLCAWSLQRARGTQHFGDGTRLSIL.

The chain employs TRBV6-5 and TRBJ2-1; D remains ambiguous. Germline lookup yields CDR1 MNHEY and CDR2 SVGAGI. With 5 bases removed from V and 4 bases from J, the gap between germline ends came to 9 bases. This CDR3 comprises 13 residues. The CDR3 loop is CASSVSAYNEQFF. DNA for the CDR3: TGTGCCAGCAGTGTCTCAGCGTACAATGAGCAGTTCTTC.

V gene TRBV11-3 combines with J gene TRBJ2-2, with a possible D match to TRBD1 (5 bases). The CDR3 consists of 14 residues. Trimming removed 5 bases at V and 3 bases at J, with 10 bases between. Per germline, CDR1 SGHNT and CDR2 YENEEA. The CDR3 DNA follows: TGTGCCAGCAGCCGCAGGGTAGACACCGGGGAGCTGTTTTTT. Translation gives CASSRRVDTGELFF.

J is TRBJ2-7 and V is TRBV27; perhaps TRBD1 as D (6 bases). This CDR3 has 12 residues. The V gene's germline CDR1 is MNHEY and CDR2 SMNVEV (reference sequence). V lost 6 bases and J 6 bases, leaving 12 bases between the germline ends. This CDR3 reads CASRMGAFEQYF. DNA of the CDR3: TGTGCCAGCAGGATGGGGGCTTTCGAGCAGTACTTC.